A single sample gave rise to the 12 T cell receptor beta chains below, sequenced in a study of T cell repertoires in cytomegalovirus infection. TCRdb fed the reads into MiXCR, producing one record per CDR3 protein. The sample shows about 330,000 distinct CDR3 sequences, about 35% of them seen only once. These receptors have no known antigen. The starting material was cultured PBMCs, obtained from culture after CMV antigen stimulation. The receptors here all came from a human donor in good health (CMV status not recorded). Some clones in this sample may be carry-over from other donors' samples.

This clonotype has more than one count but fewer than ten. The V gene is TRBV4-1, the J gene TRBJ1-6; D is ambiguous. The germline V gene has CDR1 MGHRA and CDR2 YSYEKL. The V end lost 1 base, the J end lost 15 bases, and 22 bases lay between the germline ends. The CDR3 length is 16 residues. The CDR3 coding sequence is TGCGCCAGCAGCCAAGGGTTGACGGACGGCGTGTTTCGCCTCCACTTT. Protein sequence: CASSQGLTDGVFRLHF.

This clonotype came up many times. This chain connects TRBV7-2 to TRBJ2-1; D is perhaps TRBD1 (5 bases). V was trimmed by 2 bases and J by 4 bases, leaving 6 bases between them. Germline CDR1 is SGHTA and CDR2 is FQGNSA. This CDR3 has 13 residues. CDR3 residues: CASSLQGYNEQFF. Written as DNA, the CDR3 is TGTGCCAGCAGCTTACAGGGATACAATGAGCAGTTCTTC.

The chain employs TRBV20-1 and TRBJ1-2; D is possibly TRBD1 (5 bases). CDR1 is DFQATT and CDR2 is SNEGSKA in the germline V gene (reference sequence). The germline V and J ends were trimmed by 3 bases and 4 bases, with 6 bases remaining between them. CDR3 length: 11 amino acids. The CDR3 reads CSARGPYGYTF. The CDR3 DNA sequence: TGCAGTGCTAGGGGACCCTATGGCTACACCTTC.

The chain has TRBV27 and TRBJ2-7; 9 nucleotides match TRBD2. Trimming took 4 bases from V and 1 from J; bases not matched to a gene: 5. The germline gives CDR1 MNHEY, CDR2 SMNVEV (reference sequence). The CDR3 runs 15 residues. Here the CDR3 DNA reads TGTGCCAGCAGTTCACTAGCGGGCCGGTCCTACGAGCAGTACTTC. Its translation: CASSSLAGRSYEQYF.

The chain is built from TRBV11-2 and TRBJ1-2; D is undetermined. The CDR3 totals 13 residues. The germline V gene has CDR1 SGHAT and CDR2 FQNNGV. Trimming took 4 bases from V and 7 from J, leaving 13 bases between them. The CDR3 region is CASSSLSGAGYTF. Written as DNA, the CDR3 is TGTGCCAGCAGCTCCCTTTCTGGAGCTGGCTACACCTTC.

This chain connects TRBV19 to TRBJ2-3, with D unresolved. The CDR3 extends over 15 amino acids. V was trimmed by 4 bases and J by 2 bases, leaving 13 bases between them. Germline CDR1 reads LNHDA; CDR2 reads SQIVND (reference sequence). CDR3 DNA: TGTGCCAGTAGTACCGCTCACGCATTCACAGATACGCAGTATTTT. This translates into CASSTAHAFTDTQYF. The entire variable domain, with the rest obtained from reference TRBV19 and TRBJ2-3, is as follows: DGGITQSPKYLFRKEGQNVTLSCEQNLNHDAMYWYRQDPGQGLRLIYYSQIVNDFQKGDIAEGYSVSREKKESFPLTVTSAQKNPTAFYLCASSTAHAFTDTQYFGPGTRLTVL.

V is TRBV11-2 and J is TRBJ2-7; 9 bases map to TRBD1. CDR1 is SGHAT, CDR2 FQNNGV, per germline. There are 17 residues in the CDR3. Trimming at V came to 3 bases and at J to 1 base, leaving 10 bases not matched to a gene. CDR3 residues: CASSFRLGQGLSYEQYF. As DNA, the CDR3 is TGTGCCAGCAGCTTCCGACTAGGACAGGGGCTATCCTACGAGCAGTACTTC.

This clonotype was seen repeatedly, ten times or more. CDR3 sequence (DNA): TGTGCCAGCAACCTGGTCGCGGGAGGGTCAGTAGATACGCAGTATTTT. Protein sequence: CASNLVAGGSVDTQYF. V usage is TRBV7-2 and J usage is TRBJ2-3; 9 bases map to TRBD2. This CDR3 is 16 amino acids long. V lost 7 bases, J lost 5 bases, and 13 bases stayed unmatched. Germline values: CDR1 SGHTA, CDR2 FQGNSA.

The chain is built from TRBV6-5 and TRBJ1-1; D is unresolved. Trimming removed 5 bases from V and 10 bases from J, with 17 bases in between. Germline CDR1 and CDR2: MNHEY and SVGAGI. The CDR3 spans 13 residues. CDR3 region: CASSPDTELRAFF. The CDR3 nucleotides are TGTGCCAGCAGTCCAGACACCGAGCTTAGAGCTTTCTTT.

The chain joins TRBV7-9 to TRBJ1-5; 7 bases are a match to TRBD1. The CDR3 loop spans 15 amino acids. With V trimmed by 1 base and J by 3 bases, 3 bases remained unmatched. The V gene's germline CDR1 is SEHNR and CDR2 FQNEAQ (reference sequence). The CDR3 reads CASSLGTGVNQPQHF. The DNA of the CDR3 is TGTGCCAGCAGCTTAGGAACAGGGGTCAATCAGCCCCAGCATTTT.

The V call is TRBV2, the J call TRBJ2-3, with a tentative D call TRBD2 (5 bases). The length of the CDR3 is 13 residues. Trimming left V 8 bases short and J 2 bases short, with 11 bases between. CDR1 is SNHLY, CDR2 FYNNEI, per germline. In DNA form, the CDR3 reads TGTGCCAGCTCTAGCAAGTACACAGATACGCAGTATTTT. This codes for CASSSKYTDTQYF. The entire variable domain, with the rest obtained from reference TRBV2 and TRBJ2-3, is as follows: EPEVTQTPSHQVTQMGQEVILRCVPISNHLYFYWYRQILGQKVEFLVSFYNNEISEKSEIFDDQFSVERPDGSNFTLKIRSTKLEDSAMYFCASSSKYTDTQYFGPGTRLTVL.

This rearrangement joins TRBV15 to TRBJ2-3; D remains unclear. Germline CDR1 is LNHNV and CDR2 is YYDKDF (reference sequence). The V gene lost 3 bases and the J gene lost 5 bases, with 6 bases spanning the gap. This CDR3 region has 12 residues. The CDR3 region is CATSSGLDTQYF. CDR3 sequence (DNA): TGTGCCACCAGCAGTGGGTTAGATACGCAGTATTTT.